This passage covers 5 T cell receptor beta chains from one sample sequenced in a study of vaccination and CD4 T cells after COVID-19. These receptors have no known antigen. The treatment denotes: approximately nine-day PBMC culture with coronavirus spike peptide pools or control peptides (ViraFEST assay). Sequenced with the Oncomine TCR Beta short-read assay was DNA taken from cultured CD4+ T cells. TCRdb recomputed calls from the PCR reads with MiXCR, one row per CDR3 protein. The sample yields just over 15,000 distinct CDR3 sequences, roughly 71% seen once. The sequencing sample was made of CD4+ T cells from blood, cultured in vitro. Every receptor here comes from a human donor who had recovered from COVID-19.

V gene TRBV19 combines with J gene TRBJ2-4; 7 bases agree with TRBD1. J gave up 2 bases and V 4 bases, and 5 bases lay outside the gene matches. The CDR3 extends over 15 amino acids. Germline CDR1 is LNHDA and CDR2 is SQIVND (reference sequence). Written as DNA, the CDR3 is TGTGCCAGTAGTACCCGGGGACAGACCAAAAACATTCAGTACTTC. It is translated as CASSTRGQTKNIQYF.

This rearrangement joins TRBV7-8 to TRBJ2-7; D might be TRBD1 or TRBD2, each matching 5 bases. In germline, CDR1 is SGHVS, CDR2 FQNEAQ. The V end lost 6 bases, the J end lost 5 bases, and 23 bases lay between the germline ends. This CDR3 spans 16 amino acids. The CDR3 spells CASRRRWAGTDHEQYF. In nucleotides, the CDR3 is TGTGCCAGCAGGCGCCGATGGGCAGGGACCGACCACGAGCAGTACTTC.

There are a few counts of this clonotype. This CDR3 is CASSTRTGETEAFF. The CDR3 nucleotides are TGTGCCAGCAGCACCCGGACAGGGGAAACTGAAGCTTTCTTT. The rearrangement links TRBV7-2 to TRBJ1-1; 9 nucleotides match TRBD1. V dropped 5 bases and J dropped 5; count of bases not matched to a gene: 6. Germline CDR1 and CDR2: SGHTA and FQGNSA. The length of the CDR3 is 14 residues. Filled out from reference TRBV7-2 and TRBJ1-1, the complete variable domain reads GAGVSQSPSNKVTEKGKDVELRCDPISGHTALYWYRQSLGQGLEFLIYFQGNSAPDKSGLPSDRFSAERTGGSVSTLTIQRTQQEDSAVYLCASSTRTGETEAFFGQGTRLTVV.

The V and J genes are TRBV20-1 and TRBJ2-3; TRBD1 aligns across 9 bases. Germline assignment: CDR1 DFQATT and CDR2 SNEGSKA (reference sequence). CDR3 size: 15 residues. V shed 2 bases, J shed 4 bases, and the junction held 7 bases outside the gene matches. The CDR3 region is CSARLGQGFADTQYF. CDR3 DNA sequence: TGCAGTGCTAGACTAGGACAGGGGTTCGCAGATACGCAGTATTTT.

The chain's CDR3 is CSARDEGRLAGTGELFF. In DNA form, the CDR3 reads TGCAGTGCTAGAGATGAGGGAAGGCTAGCGGGAACCGGGGAGCTGTTTTTT. The chain is built from TRBV20-1 and TRBJ2-2; 9 bases are a match to TRBD2. The CDR3 has 17 amino acids. The germline gives CDR1 DFQATT, CDR2 SNEGSKA (reference sequence). V shed 0 bases and J 5 bases; nucleotides not matched to a gene: 10.